A selection of T cell receptor beta chains follows, all from one sample in a study of blood T cell repertoires in COVID-19. Assay: immunoSEQ multiplex PCR; the TCRdb copy retains only in-frame clones and omits some. The sample has around 250,000 clones; around 93% are singletons. Input material: PBMCs or T cells enriched from blood (not recorded which). These receptors were obtained from a human donor in a cohort exposed to, infected with or recovered from COVID-19 (not recorded which). The donor label of this sample is uncertain. Each CDR3 is given with its conserved first and last residue. Each record gives: V gene, clone size, D gene, J gene, CDR3 protein, CDR3 DNA. D genes are given only for firm matches. Not all rows give a size; the values are once, few, many and, for expanded clones, a class.

v_call: TRBV19
clone_size: NA
d_call: TRBD1
j_call: TRBJ2-1
cdr3_aa: CASSEGALEQFF
cdr3_nt: TGTGCCAGTAGTGAGGGGGCACTTGAGCAGTTCTTC

v_call: TRBV27
clone_size: once
d_call: TRBD1
j_call: TRBJ1-2
cdr3_aa: CASSLGRGQPNYGYTF
cdr3_nt: TGTGCCAGCAGTTTGGGAAGGGGACAGCCTAACTATGGCTACACCTTC

v_call: TRBV4-2
clone_size: few
d_call: NA
j_call: TRBJ2-3
cdr3_aa: CASSQDTSGLRTDTQYF
cdr3_nt: TGTGCCAGCAGCCAAGATACGTCAGGCCTACGAACAGATACGCAGTATTTT

v_call: TRBV4-1
clone_size: NA
d_call: TRBD2
j_call: TRBJ2-1
cdr3_aa: CASSQGLAGFNEQFF
cdr3_nt: TGCGCCAGCAGCCAAGGACTAGCGGGGTTCAATGAGCAGTTCTTC

v_call: TRBV7-9
clone_size: once
d_call: NA
j_call: TRBJ2-5
cdr3_aa: CASSQGAGGLRETQYF
cdr3_nt: TGTGCCAGCAGCCAAGGTGCCGGAGGGCTTAGGGAGACCCAGTACTTC

v_call: TRBV7-9
clone_size: NA
d_call: NA
j_call: TRBJ1-1
cdr3_aa: CASSPIGTEAFF
cdr3_nt: TGTGCCAGCAGCCCCATCGGGACTGAAGCTTTCTTT

v_call: TRBV2
clone_size: NA
d_call: TRBD1
j_call: TRBJ1-1
cdr3_aa: CASRSGTGGTEAFF
cdr3_nt: TGTGCCAGCAGATCCGGGACAGGGGGCACTGAAGCTTTCTTT

v_call: TRBV2
clone_size: NA
d_call: NA
j_call: TRBJ1-2
cdr3_aa: CASSGRTANYGYTF
cdr3_nt: TGTGCCAGCAGTGGCAGGACAGCTAACTATGGCTACACCTTC

v_call: TRBV29-1
clone_size: NA
d_call: NA
j_call: TRBJ2-5
cdr3_aa: CSDTVQETQYF
cdr3_nt: TGCAGCGACACAGTACAAGAGACCCAGTACTTC

v_call: TRBV2
clone_size: NA
d_call: NA
j_call: TRBJ1-5
cdr3_aa: CASRSVQGNQPQHF
cdr3_nt: TGTGCCAGCAGATCGGTCCAGGGCAATCAGCCCCAGCATTTT

v_call: TRBV29-1
clone_size: NA
d_call: NA
j_call: TRBJ1-3
cdr3_aa: CSVFQSSGNTIYF
cdr3_nt: TGCAGCGTTTTTCAGTCCTCTGGAAACACCATATATTTT

v_call: TRBV6-2/TRBV6-3
clone_size: few
d_call: NA
j_call: TRBJ1-2
cdr3_aa: CASSYGRNYGYTF
cdr3_nt: TGTGCCAGCAGTTACGGCAGAAACTATGGCTACACCTTC

v_call: TRBV4-1
clone_size: few
d_call: TRBD1
j_call: TRBJ1-2
cdr3_aa: CASSRDFQGAYGYTF
cdr3_nt: TGCGCCAGCAGCCGAGACTTTCAGGGGGCTTATGGCTACACCTTC

v_call: TRBV9
clone_size: few
d_call: NA
j_call: TRBJ1-2
cdr3_aa: CASSVEAGEVYGYTF
cdr3_nt: TGTGCCAGCAGCGTGGAGGCAGGGGAAGTTTATGGCTACACCTTC

v_call: TRBV27
clone_size: NA
d_call: NA
j_call: TRBJ2-1
cdr3_aa: CASSLGGPRNEQFF
cdr3_nt: TGTGCCAGCAGTTTAGGGGGCCCCCGGAATGAGCAGTTCTTC

v_call: TRBV28
clone_size: few
d_call: TRBD1
j_call: TRBJ1-1
cdr3_aa: CASRLGTGKAANTEAFF
cdr3_nt: TGTGCCAGCAGACTCGGGACAGGGAAGGCGGCGAACACTGAAGCTTTCTTT

v_call: TRBV30
clone_size: NA
d_call: TRBD1
j_call: TRBJ2-2
cdr3_aa: CAWVGQGITGELFF
cdr3_nt: TGTGCCTGGGTGGGACAGGGGATAACCGGGGAGCTGTTTTTT

v_call: TRBV6-5
clone_size: once
d_call: NA
j_call: TRBJ2-7
cdr3_aa: CASSYPSPRGEQYF
cdr3_nt: TGTGCCAGCAGTTACCCGTCCCCCCGGGGCGAGCAGTACTTC

v_call: TRBV27
clone_size: once
d_call: NA
j_call: TRBJ1-2
cdr3_aa: CASSAGGGGDYGYTF
cdr3_nt: TGTGCCAGCAGTGCCGGCGGGGGCGGAGACTATGGCTACACCTTC

v_call: TRBV5-6
clone_size: NA
d_call: NA
j_call: TRBJ1-1
cdr3_aa: CASSLRDIVSWESTEAFF
cdr3_nt: TGTGCCAGCAGCCTACGGGACATTGTCTCATGGGAGAGCACTGAAGCTTTCTTT

v_call: TRBV30
clone_size: NA
d_call: NA
j_call: TRBJ1-2
cdr3_aa: CAWIVQGLNYGYTF
cdr3_nt: TGTGCCTGGATAGTGCAGGGGTTAAACTATGGCTACACCTTC

v_call: TRBV3-1/TRBV3-2
clone_size: NA
d_call: NA
j_call: TRBJ1-2
cdr3_aa: CASSQDVQGRGGYTF
cdr3_nt: TGTGCCAGCAGCCAAGATGTGCAGGGTAGGGGTGGCTACACCTTC

v_call: TRBV7-8
clone_size: few
d_call: NA
j_call: TRBJ1-2
cdr3_aa: CASSRYGEEHGYTF
cdr3_nt: TGTGCCAGCAGCCGCTATGGGGAGGAGCATGGCTACACCTTC

v_call: TRBV6-5
clone_size: NA
d_call: TRBD1
j_call: TRBJ1-2
cdr3_aa: CASSPTGQGISYTF
cdr3_nt: TGTGCCAGCAGTCCAACGGGACAGGGAATTAGCTACACCTTC

v_call: TRBV27
clone_size: NA
d_call: NA
j_call: TRBJ2-2
cdr3_aa: CASSLGQENTGELFF
cdr3_nt: TGTGCCAGCAGTTTAGGTCAGGAGAACACCGGGGAGCTGTTTTTT

v_call: TRBV30
clone_size: NA
d_call: TRBD1
j_call: TRBJ2-5
cdr3_aa: CAWGTGSETQYF
cdr3_nt: TGTGCCTGGGGGACAGGGTCAGAGACCCAGTACTTC

v_call: TRBV24-1
clone_size: once
d_call: TRBD2
j_call: TRBJ2-3
cdr3_aa: CATSDPIAGGPGHTQYF
cdr3_nt: TGTGCCACCAGTGACCCTATAGCGGGGGGGCCTGGACATACGCAGTATTTT

v_call: TRBV7-2
clone_size: NA
d_call: TRBD1
j_call: TRBJ1-1
cdr3_aa: CASSSTSGGFRTEAFF
cdr3_nt: TGTGCCAGCAGCTCAACTTCAGGGGGCTTCAGGACTGAAGCTTTCTTT

v_call: TRBV7-6
clone_size: NA
d_call: NA
j_call: TRBJ2-1
cdr3_aa: CASSSPTPRGGRSYNEQFF
cdr3_nt: TGTGCCAGCAGCTCCCCCACCCCTAGGGGGGGGCGATCCTACAATGAGCAGTTCTTC

v_call: TRBV4-1
clone_size: NA
d_call: NA
j_call: TRBJ1-6
cdr3_aa: CASSPPRAGPNSPLHF
cdr3_nt: TGCGCCAGCAGCCCCCCCAGGGCAGGGCCAAATTCACCCCTCCACTTT

v_call: TRBV27
clone_size: NA
d_call: NA
j_call: TRBJ2-3
cdr3_aa: CASFLIGGRGNTQYF
cdr3_nt: TGTGCCAGCTTCCTAATCGGCGGCCGAGGAAATACGCAGTATTTT